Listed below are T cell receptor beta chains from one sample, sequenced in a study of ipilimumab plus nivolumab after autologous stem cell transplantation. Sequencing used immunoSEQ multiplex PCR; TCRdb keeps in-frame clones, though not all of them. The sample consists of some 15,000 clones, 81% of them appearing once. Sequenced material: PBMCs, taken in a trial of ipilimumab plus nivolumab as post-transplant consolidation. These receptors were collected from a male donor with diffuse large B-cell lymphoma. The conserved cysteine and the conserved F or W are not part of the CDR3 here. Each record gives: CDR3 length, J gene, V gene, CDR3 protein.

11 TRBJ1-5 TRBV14 ASSLTVNQPQH
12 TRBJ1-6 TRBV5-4 ASSLARGNSPLH
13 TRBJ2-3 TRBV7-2 ASSLRSTSTDTQY
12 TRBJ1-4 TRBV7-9 ASSATATNEKLF
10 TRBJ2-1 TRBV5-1 ASRGEYNEQF
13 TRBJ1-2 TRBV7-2 ASSLREGLNYGYT
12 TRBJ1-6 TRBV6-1 ASTLTRNNSPLH
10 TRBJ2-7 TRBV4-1 ARGIGRYEQY
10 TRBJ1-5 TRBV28 ASSLNFQPQH
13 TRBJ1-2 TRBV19 ASSSRDSLVHGYT
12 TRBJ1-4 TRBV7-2 ASSPGPRGGKLF
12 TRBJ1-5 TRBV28 ASSEDRDAQPQH
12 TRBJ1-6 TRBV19 ASSADRGNSPLH
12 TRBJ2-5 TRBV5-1 ASSLVGGQETQY
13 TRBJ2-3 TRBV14 ASSRTGGRADTQY
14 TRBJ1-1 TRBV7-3 ASSLIRVGRNTEAF
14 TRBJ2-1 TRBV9 ASSGIGGAAYNEQF
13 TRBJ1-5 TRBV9 ASSVGAGGTQPQH
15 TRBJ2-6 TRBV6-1 ASSALGLSSGANVLT
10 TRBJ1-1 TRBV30 AWSTPGPRTF
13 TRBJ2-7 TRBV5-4 ASSLGQGASYEQY
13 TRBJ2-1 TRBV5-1 ASSAQESSYNEQF
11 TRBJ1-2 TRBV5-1 ASSLEGSDGYT
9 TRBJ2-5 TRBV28 ASSRHETQY
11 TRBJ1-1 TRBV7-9 ASSLEAETEAF
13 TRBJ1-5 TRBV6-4 ASSEAGYSNQPQH
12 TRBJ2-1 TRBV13 ASSQDRGWDEQF
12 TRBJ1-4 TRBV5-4 ASSLGATNEKLF
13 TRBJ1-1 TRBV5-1 ASSQSLGSGTEAF
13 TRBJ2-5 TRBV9 ASSVEEGLAETQY
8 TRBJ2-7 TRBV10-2 ASSGVLQY
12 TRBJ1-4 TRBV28 ASRTQGWLEKLF
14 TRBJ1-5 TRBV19 ASTPGPQLSNQPQH
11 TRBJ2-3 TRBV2 ASAGDAVNTQY
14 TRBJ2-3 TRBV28 ASSKTGGLAKGTQY
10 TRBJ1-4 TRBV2 ASSEEEKKLF
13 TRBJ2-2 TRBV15 ATSRDGEASGELF
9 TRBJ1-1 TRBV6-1 ASTHPGVAF
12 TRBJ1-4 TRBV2 ASKVDRSNEKLF
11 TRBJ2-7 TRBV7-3 ASSFTAAGEQY
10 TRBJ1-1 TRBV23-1 ASIRGGTEAF
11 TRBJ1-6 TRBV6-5 ASRVQVESPLH
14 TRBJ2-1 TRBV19 ASSTAGLSTYNEQF
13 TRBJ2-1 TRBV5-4 ASSRSGGSYNEQF
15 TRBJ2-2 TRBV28 ASMSVADRANTGELF
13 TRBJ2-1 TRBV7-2 ASSLLGRGYNEQF
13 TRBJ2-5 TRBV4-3 ASSHDLGGQETQY
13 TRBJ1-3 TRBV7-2 ASSLDRVYGNTIY
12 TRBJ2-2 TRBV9 ASSSRHNTGELF
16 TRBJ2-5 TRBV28 ASSPKRWTSGGRETQY
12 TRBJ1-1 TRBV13 ASSNPGAGGEAF
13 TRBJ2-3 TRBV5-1 ASSQTSGAGGTQY
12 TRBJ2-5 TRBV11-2 ASRGGFREETQY
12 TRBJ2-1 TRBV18 ASSLTKYYNEQF
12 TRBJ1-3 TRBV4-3 ASSQDVGGNTIY